This TCR beta chain derives from a study of cytomegalovirus exposure and HLA in healthy donors. Looking at the study overall: There were about 85 million unique TCRs (from HLA-typed donors) in an early data release.

The CDR3 is 14 amino acids. Trimming removed 3 bases at V and 6 bases at J, with 12 bases between. The germline V gene encodes CDR1 SGDLS and CDR2 YYNGEE. With respect to this clone: Its antigen is as yet unknown.

With 60 Vbeta and 13 Jbeta primers, the PCR was carried out. Assay: immunoSEQ multiplex PCR; the TCRdb copy retains only in-frame clones and omits some. There are around 110,000 clones in the sample; 81% occur only once, and 3.9% lies in the top ten. Study-wide results and limits: Later analysis reportedly placed an Asian-associated ancestry cluster below the roughly 670-donor mean in N-insertions. Indistinguishable V segments, including TRBV6-2 and TRBV6-3, were excluded.

The TCR originated in a woman aged 25 to 39 in good health and CMV-seronegative. The source material was PBMCs. The chain is built from TRBV9 and TRBJ2-2, with D possibly TRBD1 on 6 matching bases. CDR3 DNA sequence: TGTGCCAGCAGCGATTTACAGGGTCCCGGGGAGCTGTTTTTT. Its protein is CASSDLQGPGELFF.